This T cell receptor (beta chain) came from a study of T-cell memory formation after mild COVID-19. Study results and caveats: Whereas later expanders leaned CD4+, clones contracting day 15 to 85 showed a balanced CD4/CD8 makeup. Confirmation was lacking for SARS-CoV-2 specificity of second-wave clones that peaked on day 37.

The table lists this clonotype with a few counts. Its antigen is unknown. The germline V gene encodes CDR1 MNHNS and CDR2 SASEGT. This CDR3 comprises 13 residues. V gave up 2 bases and J gave up 5 bases, with 7 bases separating them. TCRdb itself ran the 5' RACE reads through MiXCR, one entry per CDR3 protein. Of roughly 380,000 distinct CDR3 sequences listed, around 28% were seen once; the top ten hold about 13%. Specimen: PBMCs or a T cell subset sorted from them (not recorded which). The TCR sequence derives from an adult woman who had mild COVID-19 (a few samples of this study predate the infection). Cell type and time point are not known. J is TRBJ2-1 and V is TRBV6-1, with no clear D. For the CDR3, the DNA is TGTGCCAGCAGTGAATTGGGGAACAATGAGCAGTTCTTC. Translated: CASSELGNNEQFF.